This T cell receptor (beta chain) originates from a study of a mutant IDH1 vaccine in newly diagnosed glioma. Study context: Therapy received beforehand was radiotherapy, temozolomide, or both, with most patients given both.

V shed 7 bases, J shed 7 bases, and the junction held 4 bases outside the gene matches. The CDR3 has 11 residues. Germline CDR1 reads DFQATT; CDR2 reads SNEGSKA (reference sequence). Time point given: week 35, safety follow-up. Each dose of the vaccine consisted of 300 ug of mutant IDH1 20-mer peptide, with topical imiquimod. Patients were given eight vaccinations, scheduled in weeks 1, 3, 5, 7, 11, 15, 19 and 23. The data were produced by immunoSEQ multiplex PCR, yet TCRdb's version contains in-frame clones alone and is incomplete. The repertoire has about 48,000 clones, roughly three quarters of them found once; the top ten carry approximately 6.3%. There are a few counts of this clone. Its antigen remains unknown.

The source was PBMCs, collected from a glioma patient whose treatment included an IDH1 peptide vaccine. The chain is built from TRBV20-1 and TRBJ1-1, with 9 nucleotides matching TRBD1. This TCR came from a man aged 35-49 years with glioma. The chain's CDR3 is CSGDRANEAFF. In DNA, the CDR3 is TGCAGTGGGGACAGGGCTAATGAAGCTTTCTTT.